Listed below are T cell receptor beta chains from one sample, sequenced in a study of cytomegalovirus exposure and HLA in healthy donors. Profiling relied on immunoSEQ multiplex PCR, and the TCRdb table lists in-frame clones only, not all of them. The sample gives about 81,000 clones, 70% to 90% of which show up once; under 2.5% is in the top ten. The sequenced sample was PBMCs. Source of these receptors: a man between 18 and 29 years old in good health and CMV-seronegative. Both conserved end residues are part of each CDR3. D genes are given only for firm matches. Only part of the rows carry a size: once, few, many, or a class if the clone is expanded.

TRBJ2-2 . 16 TRBD2 TRBV28 TGTGCCAGCAGTTTGTGGGCGGGGGGGAAGACCGGGGAGCTGTTTTTT CASSLWAGGKTGELFF
TRBJ1-1 once 14 . TRBV7-2 TGTGCCAGCAGCTTCCGAAAGAGTAACACTGAAGCTTTCTTT CASSFRKSNTEAFF
TRBJ2-7 . 19 TRBD2 TRBV4-2 TGTGCCAGCAGCCAAGACATTGTGGCTAGCGGGTTTCCGTCCTACGAGCAGTACTTC CASSQDIVASGFPSYEQYF
TRBJ2-7 . 15 TRBD1 TRBV15 TGTGCCACCAGCAAGGACTTGACAGGGTCCTACGAGCAGTACTTC CATSKDLTGSYEQYF
TRBJ1-1 . 14 TRBD1 TRBV6-5 TGTGCCAGCAGTCGGGACAGACTGAACACTGAAGCTTTCTTT CASSRDRLNTEAFF
TRBJ2-1 . 15 TRBD2 TRBV5-4 TGTGCCAGCAGCCCCGGGACTAGCGGGAGGGTTGAGCAGTTCTTC CASSPGTSGRVEQFF
TRBJ1-4 . 17 . TRBV27 TGTGCCAGCAGTCACCACTCCGGGACACCTTCTCCCTGGAAACTGTTTTTT CASSHHSGTPSPWKLFF
TRBJ2-7 . 12 . TRBV28 TGTGCCAGCAGTTCCTACCCCTACGAGCAGTACTTC CASSSYPYEQYF
TRBJ1-5 . 13 . TRBV30 TGTGCCTGGAGTGAACAGGGAAATCAGCCCCAGCATTTT CAWSEQGNQPQHF
TRBJ1-5 . 17 . TRBV7-8 TGTGCCAGCAGCGGCGGGCAGACGCCTAATAGCAATCAGCCCCAGCATTTT CASSGGQTPNSNQPQHF
TRBJ2-1 . 12 . TRBV27 TGTGCCAGCAGTTCCAGCGGGAATGAGCAGTTCTTC CASSSSGNEQFF
TRBJ1-2 . 14 . TRBV4-3 TGCGCCAGCAGCCAAGGAGGCGGCCTCTATGGCTACACCTTC CASSQGGGLYGYTF
TRBJ2-6 . 16 . TRBV7-3 TGTGCCAGCAGCCAAAGAGGGACAACTGGGGCCAACGTCCTGACTTTC CASSQRGTTGANVLTF
TRBJ2-7 . 12 . TRBV9 TGTGCCAGCAGCGTAGATTCCGGCGAGCAGTACTTC CASSVDSGEQYF
TRBJ1-3 . 16 TRBD1 TRBV7-2 TGTGCCAGCAGCCGCCGACAGGGGGGAACTGGAAACACCATATATTTT CASSRRQGGTGNTIYF
TRBJ2-7 . 11 . TRBV14 TGTGCCAGCAGCCTCTCGGGCGAGCAGTACTTC CASSLSGEQYF